This TCR beta chain was retrieved from a study of vaccination effects on CD4 cells after COVID-19. Trimming cost V 6 bases and J 0 bases; bases outside gene matches: 5. The germline V gene encodes CDR1 MNHEY and CDR2 SVGAGI. The CDR3 contains 15 residues. Subsequent to approximately 9 days of culture, CD4+ T cells were isolated. Profiled with immunoSEQ multiplex PCR; TCRdb holds only in-frame clones, not every one. Here the sample spans about 46,000 clones, approximately 74% being singletons. Comments on this clone: Its antigen is not known.

The sequenced sample was CD4+ T cells from PBMCs cultured without peptide, obtained before COVID-19 vaccination. The receptor was isolated from a human donor who had a prior SARS-CoV-2 infection. This rearrangement joins TRBV6-5 to TRBJ2-7, with TRBD2 matching over 10 bases. The CDR3 region has the DNA TGTGCCAGCAGACTAGCGGGGACAAGCTCCTACGAGCAGTACTTC. Translating gives CASRLAGTSSYEQYF.